What follows are 14 T cell receptor beta chains derived from one specimen sequenced in a study of regulatory T cells in long-lasting Graves disease. According to the study, TCR beta libraries were built with iRepertoire HTBI primers and CDR3-region Arm-PCR. TCRdb recomputed calls from the multiplex PCR reads with MiXCR, one row per CDR3 protein. Of roughly 500,000 distinct CDR3 sequences in the sample, about 12% were seen once. Regarding time point: newly diagnosed GD, antithyroid drugs for less than 3 months. From RNA extracted from PBMCs, the TCR library was made. The same sample was also studied in work on T cells in Graves' hyperthyroidism and ophthalmopathy.

The sequencing used peripheral blood mononuclear cells (PBMCs), collected at new diagnosis, from a patient treated with antithyroid drugs. These receptor sequences come from a woman between 25 and 40 years old with Graves disease.

V gene TRBV18 combines with J gene TRBJ2-1, with D hard to call. This CDR3 contains 13 residues. Germline V gene lookup returns CDR1 KGHSH and CDR2 LQKENI. Between the trimmed V and J ends, which lost 3 bases and 6 bases, there was a span of 9 bases. CDR3: CASSPTSSNEQFF. CDR3 DNA: TGTGCCAGCTCACCCACCTCGAGCAATGAGCAGTTCTTC.

This chain connects TRBV6-1 to TRBJ2-1; D is possibly TRBD1 or TRBD2 (5 bases each). The CDR3 consists of 10 residues. Trimming left V 8 bases short and J 11 bases short, with 10 bases between. Germline lookup yields CDR1 MNHNS and CDR2 SASEGT. The CDR3 sequence is CASGGRKQFF. In nucleotides, the CDR3 is TGTGCCAGCGGGGGTAGAAAGCAGTTCTTC.

This clonotype was counted many times. V gene TRBV18 combines with J gene TRBJ2-7; 7 bases are shared with TRBD1. The germline V gene encodes CDR1 KGHSH and CDR2 LQKENI. The CDR3 length is 15 residues. Trimming cost V 3 bases and J 6 bases; bases outside gene matches: 11. The CDR3 DNA is TGTGCCAGCTCACCTACCGGGACAGCATTCAGCGAGCAGTACTTC. This translates into CASSPTGTAFSEQYF.

At least ten counts were recorded for this clonotype. V usage is TRBV7-2 and J usage is TRBJ2-4, with D perhaps matching TRBD2 (5 bases). The V end was cut by 1 base, the J end by 8 bases, with 9 bases between. The CDR3 sequence is 13 residues long. Germline CDR1 is SGHTA and CDR2 is FQGNSA. The CDR3 loop reads CASSLGGADIQYF. The CDR3 region has the DNA TGTGCCAGCAGCTTAGGTGGAGCGGACATTCAGTACTTC.

A few counts support this clonotype. Mismatch with germline at one junction end may stem from a read error. The rearrangement uses TRBV12-3 or TRBV12-4 and TRBJ1-2; D is possibly TRBD1 (5 bases). CDR3 length: 18 residues. CDR3 DNA: TGTGCCAGCAGTCCCCGGAGGGTCGCTCCCCCAAGGGGCTATGGCTGCACCTTC. Residues: CASSPRRVAPPRGYGCTF.

The table lists this clonotype with many counts. J is TRBJ2-7 and V is TRBV6-1; TRBD2 aligns across 10 bases. Germline V lookup: CDR1 MNHNS, CDR2 SASEGT. The ends lost 5 bases at V and 4 bases at J; junction bases unmatched: 11. The CDR3 totals 16 residues. The CDR3 sequence is CASSPSGRASFYEQYF. The CDR3 nucleotides are TGTGCCAGCAGTCCGAGCGGGAGGGCCTCGTTTTACGAGCAGTACTTC.

As DNA, the CDR3 is TGTGCCAGCGCCGGGACAGGTCTTCCGAGCTCTGGAAACACCATATATTTT. It is translated as CASAGTGLPSSGNTIYF. V and J are TRBV19 and TRBJ1-3; 8 bases map to TRBD1. Unmatched junction bases numbered 13, after V lost 9 bases and J lost 0 bases. This CDR3 comprises 17 residues. CDR1 and CDR2 (germline): LNHDA, SQIVND (reference sequence).

This clonotype has a count of ten or more. This chain links TRBV6-2 or TRBV6-3 with TRBJ1-2, with 7 bases identical to TRBD1. V lost 7 bases, J lost 4 bases, and 12 bases stayed unmatched. The CDR3 runs to 15 residues. The germline V gene has CDR1 MNHEY and CDR2 SVGEGT. In DNA, the CDR3 is TGTGCCAGCACCGGGGGGACAGCAAAGCTCTATGGCTACACCTTC. It codes for CASTGGTAKLYGYTF.

Many counts were recorded for this clonotype. The junction does not match germline at one end; this may be a read error. The rearrangement joins TRBV7-6 to TRBJ2-5; no clear D gene. Germline V CDR1 and CDR2: SGHVS, FNYEAQ. The CDR3 sequence is 8 residues long. The CDR3 here is CASSPQHF. The CDR3 coding sequence is TGTGCCAGCAGCCCCCAGCACTTC.

This clonotype showed up many times. The chain joins TRBV10-3 to TRBJ1-1; tentatively, D is TRBD1 (6 bases). Germline V gene lookup returns CDR1 ENHRY and CDR2 SYGVKD. This CDR3 contains 13 residues. The V end was cut by 6 bases, the J end by 1 base, with 9 bases between. CDR3 in amino acids: CAIRQGGNTEAFF. The DNA for the CDR3 is TGTGCCATCAGGCAAGGGGGGAACACTGAAGCTTTCTTT.

Ten or more counts support this clonotype. The J gene is TRBJ1-5, the V gene TRBV5-8, with D uncertain. The CDR3 length is 11 residues. In germline, CDR1 is SGHTS, CDR2 YDEGEE. V dropped 0 bases and J dropped 6 bases, with 1 base sitting between them. The CDR3 coding sequence is TGTGCCAGCAGCTTGGTTCAGCCCCAGCATTTT. As protein: CASSLVQPQHF.

CDR3 amino acids: CASSLTASSLENTIYF. Written as DNA, the CDR3 is TGTGCCAGCAGTCTAACAGCGTCGTCTCTGGAAAACACCATATATTTT. The chain combines TRBV6-2 or TRBV6-3 with TRBJ1-3; no firm D call. Trimming removed 5 bases from V and 6 bases from J, with 20 bases in between. The CDR3 totals 16 residues. CDR1 and CDR2 (germline): MNHEY, SVGEGT.

This clonotype was seen at least ten times. The chain is built from TRBV27 and TRBJ1-1, with D possibly being TRBD1 (6 bases). This CDR3 contains 14 residues. Germline CDR1 is MNHEY and CDR2 is SMNVEV (reference sequence). V lost 5 bases and J 4 bases, leaving 14 bases between the germline ends. The CDR3 here is CASSGAGTTTEAFF. The CDR3 DNA sequence: TGTGCCAGCAGTGGCGCGGGGACAACCACTGAAGCTTTCTTT.

This clonotype appeared many times. CDR3 region: CASSLAGRPSEQYF. CDR3 bases: TGCGCCAGCAGCTTGGCTGGCCGACCATCCGAGCAGTACTTC. The rearrangement links TRBV5-1 to TRBJ2-7; no clear D gene. In germline, CDR1 is SGHRS, CDR2 YFSETQ. CDR3 length: 14 residues. The ends were cut back, 0 bases at V and 6 bases at J, with 13 bases in the middle.